Following are 2 T cell receptor beta chains from one sample sequenced in a study of blood T cell repertoires in COVID-19 (TCRdb year 2020). The library was built by means of the immunoSEQ multiplex PCR assay. The immuneACCESS repertoire file appears here via TCRdb, limited to in-frame rearrangements. These files lack a portion of the clones; in checked studies, under half of the deficit traces to unresolved V genes, and the cause of the others is not known. Here the sample has some 340,000 clones; over 90% occur a single time. The top ten hold 3.9% of the sample. Sequenced: PBMCs or T cells enriched from blood (not recorded which). These receptor sequences come from a woman aged 25 to 39 who had been exposed to COVID-19.

The genes are TRBV10-3 and TRBJ2-5; D gene uncertain. The CDR3 totals 13 residues. Deletions cut 4 bases from V and 1 base from J, with 7 bases between. The germline gives CDR1 ENHRY, CDR2 SYGVKD. The CDR3 DNA is TGTGCCATCAGTGGACTTTTCCAAGAGACCCAGTACTTC. Its translation is CAISGLFQETQYF.

The chain combines TRBV11-2 with TRBJ1-6; perhaps TRBD1 as D (6 bases). The CDR3 has 16 residues. Germline CDR1 is SGHAT and CDR2 is FQNNGV. V lost 0 bases to trimming and J lost 6 bases, with 12 bases between them. CDR3 protein: CASSLDQGRGNSPLHF. The CDR3 bases are TGTGCCAGCAGCTTAGATCAGGGGAGAGGTAATTCACCCCTCCACTTT. Based on the CDR3 plus reference TRBV11-2 and TRBJ1-6, the full variable domain is EAGVAQSPRYKIIEKRQSVAFWCNPISGHATLYWYQQILGQGPKLLIQFQNNGVVDDSQLPKDRFSAERLKGVDSTLKIQPAKLEDSAVYLCASSLDQGRGNSPLHFGNGTRLTVT.